The clone carrying this T cell receptor beta chain was seen once. This entry belongs to a study of blood T cell repertoires in COVID-19. About the study: Both acute and convalescent COVID-19 samples were obtained from the United States, Italy and Spain.

In the authors' methods: Reference gene primers were amplified, and this amplification served to estimate nucleated cell counts. Method: immunoSEQ multiplex PCR; TCRdb's copy keeps in-frame clones and lacks some. V, J and clone size derive from that table, while D and trimming were established from the DNA sequence. The sample yields 110,000 to 150,000 clones, approximately 86% seen once. Assignments of participants to cohorts depended upon their own reported clinical history. Cohort 3 donors were reported recovered after two negative PCRs, clearance, or symptom resolution. This clonotype originated in a woman in her forties who had recovered from COVID-19. Sequenced sample: PBMCs or T cells enriched from blood (not recorded which).

The CDR3, as DNA: TGCGCCAGCAGCTTGGGGTCGGGCACTGAAGCTTTCTTT. Encoded protein: CASSLGSGTEAFF. The V gene is TRBV5-1, the J gene TRBJ1-1; D not certain. The germline V and J ends were trimmed by 0 bases and 4 bases, with 7 bases remaining between them. Germline V gives CDR1 SGHRS, CDR2 YFSETQ. This CDR3 comprises 13 residues. The full variable domain, rest sourced from reference TRBV5-1 and TRBJ1-1, is KAGVTQTPRYLIKTRGQQVTLSCSPISGHRSVSWYQQTPGQGLQFLFEYFSETQRNKGNFPGRFSGRQFSNSRSEMNVSTLELGDSALYLCASSLGSGTEAFFGQGTRLTVV.